Sequencing of this T cell receptor (beta chain) was carried out in a study of T cells in women clearing cervical HPV infection. Across the study: HLA type stays a possible confounder, typing being limited.

Of note for this clone: What it binds is not known. The read ends 3 residues before the CDR3 terminus; that terminus is restored from the germline J gene.

Study observations and caveats: Cases and controls were distinguished at AUC around 0.8 by richness and V genes. CIN3+ cases had significantly higher TCR richness than controls; evenness did not differ. Richness differences could reflect unmeasured T-cell content per sample.

The method was immunoSEQ multiplex PCR; TCRdb's version includes in-frame clones alone and lacks a portion of them. Its table records over 30,000 clones. Germline-derived CDR1 and CDR2 are SEHNR and FQNEAQ (reference sequence). The germline V and J ends were trimmed by 3 bases and 2 bases, with 10 bases remaining between them. The CDR3 length is 15 residues. The sequenced material came from blood buffy coat. The gene calls are TRBV7-9 and TRBJ2-2; maybe TRBD1 (5 bases). The receptor was isolated from a woman aged 18 to 75 with a cervical HPV16 infection that either progressed to CIN3+ or cleared (not recorded which). The covered CDR3 bases are TGTGCCAGCAGCTTCGCAGGGCCTAACACCGGGGAG. Its translation is CASSFAGPNTGE. The entire CDR3 reads CASSFAGPNTGELFF.